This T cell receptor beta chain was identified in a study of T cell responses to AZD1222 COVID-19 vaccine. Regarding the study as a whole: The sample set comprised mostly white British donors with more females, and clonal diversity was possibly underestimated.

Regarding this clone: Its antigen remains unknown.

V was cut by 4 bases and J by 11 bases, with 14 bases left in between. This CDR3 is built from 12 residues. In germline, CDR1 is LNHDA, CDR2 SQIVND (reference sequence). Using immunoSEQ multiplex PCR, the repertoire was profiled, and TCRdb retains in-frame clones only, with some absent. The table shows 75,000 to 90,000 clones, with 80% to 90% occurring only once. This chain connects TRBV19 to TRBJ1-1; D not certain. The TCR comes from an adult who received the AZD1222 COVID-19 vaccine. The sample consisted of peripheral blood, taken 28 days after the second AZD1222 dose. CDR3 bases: TGTGCCAGTAGTACACCCCTGACTGGGGCTTTCTTT. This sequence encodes CASSTPLTGAFF. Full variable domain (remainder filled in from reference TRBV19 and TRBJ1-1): DGGITQSPKYLFRKEGQNVTLSCEQNLNHDAMYWYRQDPGQGLRLIYYSQIVNDFQKGDIAEGYSVSREKKESFPLTVTSAQKNPTAFYLCASSTPLTGAFFGQGTRLTVV.